A selection of T cell receptor beta chains follows, all from one sample in a study of blood T cell repertoires in COVID-19. Produced via immunoSEQ multiplex PCR; TCRdb's table is partial and in-frame only. Of about 81,000 clones in the sample, approximately 89% were seen once. Sequencing was done on a sample of peripheral blood. These receptors were taken from a man between 65 and 85 years old with active or convalescent COVID-19. The CDR3 runs from the conserved cysteine through the conserved F or W. The D gene is left open where the match is weak. Only some rows state a clone size, as once, few, many or a class for expanded clones.

length: 14; D: NA; size: once; V: TRBV9; J: TRBJ1-1; CDR3: CASSPGGGWTEAFF; DNA: TGTGCCAGCAGCCCCGGGGGAGGGTGGACTGAAGCTTTCTTT
length: 15; D: NA; size: once; V: TRBV4-3; J: TRBJ1-5; CDR3: CASSLDGDSNQPQHF; DNA: TGCGCCAGCAGCCTGGACGGGGATAGCAATCAGCCCCAGCATTTT
length: 15; D: NA; size: NA; V: TRBV29-1; J: TRBJ2-1; CDR3: CSAEGRGGAYNEQFF; DNA: TGCAGCGCCGAGGGGAGGGGGGGCGCCTACAATGAGCAGTTCTTC
length: 12; D: TRBD2; size: NA; V: TRBV12-3/TRBV12-4; J: TRBJ2-7; CDR3: CASSLAAHEQYF; DNA: TGTGCCAGCAGTCTAGCGGCCCACGAGCAGTACTTC
length: 14; D: TRBD1; size: NA; V: TRBV2; J: TRBJ2-7; CDR3: CASSEMGQVTEQYF; DNA: TGTGCCAGCAGTGAAATGGGACAGGTGACCGAGCAGTACTTC
length: 14; D: NA; size: NA; V: TRBV27; J: TRBJ1-4; CDR3: CASSPRATNEKLFF; DNA: TGTGCCAGCAGTCCCCGAGCAACTAATGAAAAACTGTTTTTT
length: 16; D: NA; size: NA; V: TRBV3-1/TRBV3-2; J: TRBJ1-1; CDR3: CASSQGGVQVNTEAFF; DNA: TGTGCCAGCAGCCAAGGGGGCGTTCAGGTGAACACTGAAGCTTTCTTT
length: 17; D: NA; size: NA; V: TRBV7-8; J: TRBJ1-5; CDR3: CASSLEPFWRDAQPQHF; DNA: TGTGCCAGCAGCTTAGAGCCCTTCTGGAGGGACGCTCAGCCCCAGCATTTT
length: 16; D: TRBD2; size: NA; V: TRBV7-9; J: TRBJ2-5; CDR3: CASSSYGRGLQETQYF; DNA: TGTGCCAGCAGCTCCTACGGGAGGGGCCTCCAAGAGACCCAGTACTTC
length: 14; D: NA; size: NA; V: TRBV7-9; J: TRBJ2-5; CDR3: CASSVRGAQETQYF; DNA: TGTGCCAGCAGCGTACGGGGGGCGCAAGAGACCCAGTACTTC
length: 15; D: TRBD1; size: NA; V: TRBV11-2; J: TRBJ1-1; CDR3: CASSYGQVMNTEAFF; DNA: TGTGCCAGCAGCTATGGACAGGTCATGAACACTGAAGCTTTCTTT
length: 14; D: NA; size: NA; V: TRBV18; J: TRBJ1-2; CDR3: CASSPSTWVRGYTF; DNA: TGTGCCAGCTCACCGTCGACATGGGTACGGGGCTACACCTTC
length: 14; D: TRBD1; size: NA; V: TRBV6-6; J: TRBJ1-2; CDR3: CAISGGQGRYGYTF; DNA: TGTGCCATATCCGGAGGACAGGGACGATATGGCTACACCTTC
length: 12; D: NA; size: NA; V: TRBV30; J: TRBJ1-1; CDR3: CAWSSGAGGTFF; DNA: TGTGCCTGGAGTTCCGGGGCGGGGGGGACTTTCTTT
length: 14; D: TRBD1; size: NA; V: TRBV5-6; J: TRBJ1-1; CDR3: CASSPFDRDPEAFF; DNA: TGTGCCAGCAGCCCCTTTGACAGGGATCCTGAAGCTTTCTTT
length: 14; D: NA; size: NA; V: TRBV5-1; J: TRBJ2-2; CDR3: CASSLDPGAGELFF; DNA: TGCGCCAGCAGCTTGGATCCGGGAGCCGGGGAGCTGTTTTTT
length: 14; D: NA; size: NA; V: TRBV25-1; J: TRBJ2-3; CDR3: CASSYRGMTDTQYF; DNA: TGTGCCAGCAGTTATCGGGGGATGACAGATACGCAGTATTTT
length: 15; D: NA; size: NA; V: TRBV18; J: TRBJ1-1; CDR3: CASSTGSNMNTEAFF; DNA: TGTGCCAGCTCAACGGGGTCAAATATGAACACTGAAGCTTTCTTT
length: 13; D: TRBD2; size: NA; V: TRBV7-9; J: TRBJ2-3; CDR3: CAVRGVGTDTQYF; DNA: TGTGCCGTCCGGGGGGTGGGCACAGATACGCAGTATTTT
length: 14; D: NA; size: NA; V: TRBV6-5; J: TRBJ2-7; CDR3: CASSYEGLRGRQYF; DNA: TGTGCCAGCAGTTATGAGGGGCTCAGGGGTCGGCAGTACTTC
length: 14; D: TRBD1; size: NA; V: TRBV30; J: TRBJ2-2; CDR3: CATGGQTNTGELFF; DNA: TGTGCCACAGGGGGCCAGACGAACACCGGGGAGCTGTTTTTT
length: 15; D: TRBD1; size: NA; V: TRBV5-1; J: TRBJ1-2; CDR3: CASSLGGQGSYGYTF; DNA: TGCGCCAGCAGCTTGGGTGGACAGGGGTCTTATGGCTACACCTTC
length: 16; D: NA; size: NA; V: TRBV28; J: TRBJ2-2; CDR3: CASSFWLAGAAGELFF; DNA: TGTGCCAGCAGTTTCTGGTTGGCAGGGGCGGCCGGGGAGCTGTTTTTT
length: 15; D: NA; size: few; V: TRBV19; J: TRBJ1-5; CDR3: CASSIGGGVNQPQHF; DNA: TGTGCCAGTAGTATCGGGGGGGGAGTCAATCAGCCCCAGCATTTT
length: 16; D: NA; size: NA; V: TRBV30; J: TRBJ1-1; CDR3: CAWSVETVGRGEEAFF; DNA: TGTGCCTGGAGTGTAGAAACAGTGGGGCGGGGCGAAGAAGCTTTCTTT
length: 14; D: TRBD1; size: NA; V: TRBV6-5; J: TRBJ1-5; CDR3: CASSRGQGNKPQHF; DNA: TGTGCCAGCAGCCGAGGACAGGGGAATAAGCCCCAGCATTTT
length: 14; D: NA; size: NA; V: TRBV18; J: TRBJ2-5; CDR3: CASSPLTVQETQYF; DNA: TGTGCCAGCTCACCATTGACAGTCCAAGAGACCCAGTACTTC
length: 15; D: NA; size: few; V: TRBV27; J: TRBJ2-3; CDR3: CASSSPAGSTDTQYF; DNA: TGTGCCAGCAGTTCCCCGGCGGGTAGCACAGATACGCAGTATTTT
length: 17; D: TRBD1; size: NA; V: TRBV5-4; J: TRBJ2-7; CDR3: CASSLAFDRGASYEQYF; DNA: TGTGCCAGCAGCTTGGCTTTTGACAGGGGAGCCTCCTACGAGCAGTACTTC
length: 13; D: TRBD1; size: NA; V: TRBV12-3/TRBV12-4; J: TRBJ1-1; CDR3: CASSLVGQGAAFF; DNA: TGTGCCAGCAGTTTAGTCGGACAGGGAGCAGCTTTCTTT
length: 14; D: TRBD1; size: NA; V: TRBV5-1; J: TRBJ1-3; CDR3: CASSAQGAGNTIYF; DNA: TGCGCCAGCAGCGCACAGGGGGCGGGAAACACCATATATTTT
length: 16; D: TRBD1; size: NA; V: TRBV7-9; J: TRBJ2-3; CDR3: CASSDRTGVNRDTQYF; DNA: TGTGCCAGCAGCGACAGGACAGGGGTGAATAGAGATACGCAGTATTTT
length: 16; D: TRBD1; size: once; V: TRBV19; J: TRBJ1-5; CDR3: CASHRLTGQSNQPQHF; DNA: TGTGCCAGCCACCGTTTGACAGGGCAATCCAATCAGCCCCAGCATTTT
length: 14; D: TRBD1; size: NA; V: TRBV24-1; J: TRBJ1-4; CDR3: CATSDSGTVGKLFF; DNA: TGTGCCACCAGTGACAGTGGGACAGTCGGAAAACTGTTTTTT
length: 14; D: TRBD1; size: NA; V: TRBV7-2; J: TRBJ1-1; CDR3: CASSVTGGMTEAFF; DNA: TGTGCCAGCAGCGTAACAGGGGGGATGACTGAAGCTTTCTTT
length: 14; D: TRBD1; size: NA; V: TRBV6-5; J: TRBJ1-3; CDR3: CASSRGQGGNTIYF; DNA: TGTGCCAGCAGCCGGGGACAGGGGGGAAACACCATATATTTT
length: 16; D: NA; size: NA; V: TRBV19; J: TRBJ2-1; CDR3: CASTRKQVLYPGEQFF; DNA: TGTGCCAGTACCCGAAAACAGGTTCTATACCCCGGGGAGCAGTTCTTC
length: 15; D: NA; size: NA; V: TRBV9; J: TRBJ1-4; CDR3: CASSVEGQGGEKLFF; DNA: TGTGCCAGCAGCGTAGAAGGGCAGGGAGGCGAAAAACTGTTTTTT
length: 12; D: NA; size: NA; V: TRBV18; J: TRBJ2-3; CDR3: CASSPQADTQYF; DNA: TGTGCCAGCTCACCCCAGGCAGATACGCAGTATTTT
length: 16; D: NA; size: NA; V: TRBV21-1; J: TRBJ1-5; CDR3: CASSKPLRGGDQPQHF; DNA: TGTGCCAGCAGCAAACCCCTACGCGGGGGCGATCAGCCCCAGCATTTT
length: 20; D: TRBD1; size: NA; V: TRBV4-3; J: TRBJ2-2; CDR3: CASSHLWGPRDRENTGELFF; DNA: TGCGCCAGCAGCCATTTATGGGGCCCCCGGGACAGAGAAAACACCGGGGAGCTGTTTTTT